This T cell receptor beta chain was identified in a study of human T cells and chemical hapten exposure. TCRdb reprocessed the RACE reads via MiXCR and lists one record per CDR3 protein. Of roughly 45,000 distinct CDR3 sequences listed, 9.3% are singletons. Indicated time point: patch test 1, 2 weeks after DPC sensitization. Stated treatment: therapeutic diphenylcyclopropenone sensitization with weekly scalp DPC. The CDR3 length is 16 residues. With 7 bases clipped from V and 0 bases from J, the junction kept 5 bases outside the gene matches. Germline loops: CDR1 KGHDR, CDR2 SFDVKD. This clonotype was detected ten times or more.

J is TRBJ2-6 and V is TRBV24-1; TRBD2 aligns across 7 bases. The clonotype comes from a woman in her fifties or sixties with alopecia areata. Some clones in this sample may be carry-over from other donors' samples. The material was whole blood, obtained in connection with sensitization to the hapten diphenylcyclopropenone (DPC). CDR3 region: CATSAAGNSGANVLTF. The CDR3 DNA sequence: TGTGCCACCAGCGCAGCGGGAAACTCTGGGGCCAACGTCCTGACTTTC.